One T cell receptor (beta chain) is described in this entry. The method was immunoSEQ multiplex PCR; TCRdb's version includes in-frame clones alone and lacks a portion of them. The top ten hold under 1.5% of the sample, which has about 140,000 clones, roughly 92% seen once. The data stem from a study of T cell responses to AZD1222 COVID-19 vaccine. The CDR3 length is 17 residues. V shed 5 bases and J 0 bases; nucleotides not matched to a gene: 12. From germline, CDR1 is LNHDA and CDR2 SQIVND (reference sequence). The TCR comes from an adult who received the AZD1222 COVID-19 vaccine. The chain is built from TRBV19 and TRBJ2-7; 8 bases are shared with TRBD1. Here the sequenced sample was peripheral blood, taken 28 days after the second AZD1222 dose. DNA of the CDR3: TGTGCCAGTAGTCATCTGTTTGGGACAGGTCACTCCTACGAGCAGTACTTC. Amino acids: CASSHLFGTGHSYEQYF.